What follows are 21 T cell receptor beta chains derived from one specimen sequenced in a study of blood T cell repertoires in COVID-19. TCRdb's table, derived via immunoSEQ multiplex PCR, lists solely in-frame clones and lacks some. The table shows some 150,000 clones, with around 84% occurring only once. Source material: peripheral blood. These receptors were obtained from a human donor in a cohort sampled during active COVID-19.

The V and J genes are TRBV14 and TRBJ2-7, with D maybe TRBD1 (6 bases). The CDR3 length is 17 residues. The germline V gene encodes CDR1 SGHDN and CDR2 FVKESK. V dropped 5 bases and J dropped 6 bases, with 26 bases sitting between them. The CDR3 sequence: CASSSFVVIWGRLEQYF. The CDR3, as DNA: TGTGCCAGCAGCTCCTTCGTGGTTATTTGGGGGCGCCTCGAGCAGTACTTC.

This chain uses TRBV7-3 with TRBJ1-5; 7 nucleotides line up with TRBD1. This CDR3 comprises 15 residues. V was pared by 6 bases and J by 0 bases, with 5 bases of the junction left unmatched. Germline V CDR1 and CDR2: SGHTA, FQGTGA. This CDR3 reads CASRGQPLSNQPQHF. CDR3 DNA: TGTGCCAGCAGGGGACAGCCACTTAGCAATCAGCCCCAGCATTTT.

The rearrangement joins TRBV3-1 (or the pseudogene TRBV3-2) to TRBJ1-2; 7 bases map to TRBD1. V lost 3 bases, J lost 4 bases, and 8 bases stayed unmatched. The germline CDR1 and CDR2 sequences are LGHDT and YNNKEL (reference sequence). The CDR3 runs 15 residues. CDR3 sequence: CASSHPGQDAYGYTF. For the CDR3, the DNA is TGTGCCAGCAGCCATCCCGGACAGGACGCCTATGGCTACACCTTC.

The chain employs TRBV10-1 and TRBJ2-1; 10 bases fit TRBD2. Germline V gives CDR1 WNHNN, CDR2 SYGVQD (reference sequence). The CDR3 is 17 residues long. The trim removed 0 bases at V and 4 bases at J, leaving 6 bases unmatched. CDR3 bases: TGCGCCAGCAGTGAGTCGAAAGGACTAGCGGCGTACAATGAGCAGTTCTTC. Its translation: CASSESKGLAAYNEQFF.

The J gene is TRBJ1-2, the V gene TRBV27; 8 bases are shared with TRBD1. The CDR3 consists of 17 residues. Germline V gene lookup returns CDR1 MNHEY and CDR2 SMNVEV (reference sequence). V shed 0 bases and J 7 bases; nucleotides not matched to a gene: 13. CDR3 region: CASSLSSSQGVWRGYTF. The CDR3 bases are TGTGCCAGCAGTTTATCGAGCTCACAGGGGGTATGGCGTGGCTACACCTTC.

The V call is TRBV27, the J call TRBJ2-7, with 7 bases aligning to TRBD1. The germline V gene encodes CDR1 MNHEY and CDR2 SMNVEV (reference sequence). The CDR3 runs 14 residues. The V and J ends lost 6 bases and 0 bases, in that order; junction bases with no gene match: 5. The CDR3 nucleotides are TGTGCCAGCAGATGGGACAGAGACTCCTACGAGCAGTACTTC. Its translation: CASRWDRDSYEQYF.

The chain carries TRBV6-1 and TRBJ2-7; D is perhaps TRBD2 (6 bases). The CDR3 spans 15 residues. Germline V gene sequence: CDR1 MNHNS, CDR2 SASEGT. V lost 2 bases to trimming and J lost 4 bases, with 15 bases between them. CDR3 sequence reads: CASSERLAGGYEQYF. The CDR3 nucleotides read TGTGCCAGCAGTGAAAGGCTAGCCGGAGGGTACGAGCAGTACTTC.

The V gene is TRBV30, the J gene TRBJ2-5, with 7 bases aligning to TRBD2. CDR3 length: 12 amino acids. The germline gives CDR1 GTSNPN, CDR2 SVGIG (reference sequence). V lost 0 bases to trimming and J lost 5 bases; unmatched junction nucleotides: 0. The CDR3 bases are TGTGCCTGGAGTGTACTAGCGGAGACCCAGTACTTC. Its protein is CAWSVLAETQYF.

The chain employs TRBV30 and TRBJ2-2, with 8 bases that match TRBD2. The CDR3 runs 14 residues. V lost 3 bases to trimming and J lost 2 bases; unmatched junction nucleotides: 2. Germline values: CDR1 GTSNPN, CDR2 SVGIG (reference sequence). The CDR3 bases are TGTGCCTGGAGGAGCGGGAGTAACACCGGGGAGCTGTTTTTT. This codes for CAWRSGSNTGELFF.

The chain recombines TRBV28 with TRBJ1-5; 8 bases are shared with TRBD1. Germline-derived CDR1 and CDR2 are MDHEN and SYDVKM. The CDR3 loop spans 13 amino acids. V lost 2 bases to trimming and J lost 6 bases; unmatched junction nucleotides: 0. The CDR3 DNA sequence: TGTGCCAGCAGTTTAGGACAGGGTCAGCCCCAGCATTTT. This sequence encodes CASSLGQGQPQHF.

The rearrangement uses TRBV2 and TRBJ2-3, with D possibly TRBD1 on 6 matching bases. Germline-derived CDR1 and CDR2 are SNHLY and FYNNEI. Trimming took 8 bases from V and 4 from J, leaving 13 bases between them. CDR3 length: 13 amino acids. The CDR3 here is CASGQRWADTQYF. In DNA, the CDR3 is TGTGCCAGCGGACAGAGGTGGGCAGATACGCAGTATTTT.

CDR3 region: CASSFLGGKGYTF. The CDR3 DNA is TGTGCCAGCAGTTTCCTCGGAGGGAAGGGCTACACCTTC. The chain carries TRBV12-3 or TRBV12-4 and TRBJ1-2; the D is unclear. The CDR3 totals 13 residues. Trimming took off 3 bases at V and 8 bases at J, with 13 bases between the two ends.

The rearrangement joins TRBV2 to TRBJ1-1; D is uncertain. With 4 bases removed from V and 3 bases from J, the gap between germline ends came to 12 bases. The CDR3 runs to 14 residues. CDR1 and CDR2 from the germline V gene are SNHLY and FYNNEI. CDR3 in DNA: TGTGCCAGCAGTGTGTCTCAGGCTCACACTGAAGCTTTCTTT. This translates into CASSVSQAHTEAFF. The full variable domain, its missing parts supplied by reference TRBV2 and TRBJ1-1, is EPEVTQTPSHQVTQMGQEVILRCVPISNHLYFYWYRQILGQKVEFLVSFYNNEISEKSEIFDDQFSVERPDGSNFTLKIRSTKLEDSAMYFCASSVSQAHTEAFFGQGTRLTVV.

This sequence joins TRBV19 and TRBJ2-7; D may be TRBD1 (6 bases). From germline, CDR1 is LNHDA and CDR2 SQIVND (reference sequence). V gave up 3 bases and J gave up 2 bases, with 17 bases separating them. This CDR3 has 16 amino acids. CDR3 DNA sequence: TGTGCCAGTAGTATTGGGGCCGTTACAGGGACCTACGAGCAGTACTTC. It yields the protein CASSIGAVTGTYEQYF.

The chain couples TRBV9 to TRBJ2-5, with TRBD2 identical over 7 bases. The CDR3 has 15 amino acids. From germline, CDR1 is SGDLS and CDR2 YYNGEE. V trimming: 3 bases; J trimming: 1 base; junction bases outside the gene matches: 6. This chain's CDR3 is CASSAGTTTQETQYF. The CDR3 DNA follows: TGTGCCAGCAGCGCTGGGACTACAACCCAAGAGACCCAGTACTTC.

The chain links TRBV29-1 to TRBJ2-3; 10 nucleotides agree with TRBD1. The CDR3 is 15 amino acids. V was pared by 6 bases and J by 4 bases, with 10 bases of the junction left unmatched. Germline-derived CDR1 and CDR2 are SQVTM and ANQGSEA. The CDR3 region is CSVPRRGQGADTQYF. The CDR3 bases are TGCAGCGTCCCCAGGAGAGGACAGGGGGCAGATACGCAGTATTTT.

The CDR3 coding sequence is TGTGCCAGCAGAGTTTGCCCGGGACAGGGTTTTGGAAACACCATATATTTT. Encoded protein: CASRVCPGQGFGNTIYF. This chain connects TRBV2 to TRBJ1-3, with 9 positions matching TRBD1. CDR1 and CDR2 from the germline V gene are SNHLY and FYNNEI. The CDR3 sequence is 17 residues long. V gave up 6 bases and J gave up 3 bases; unmatched junction bases: 12.

With regard to this clone: Other DNA sequences from this sample encode an identical CDR3 as well. The chain links TRBV5-1 to TRBJ2-1; a weak D match, TRBD1 (5 bases). V was cut by 0 bases and J by 4 bases, with 5 bases left in between. The CDR3 is 13 amino acids. Germline lookup yields CDR1 SGHRS and CDR2 YFSETQ. The CDR3 protein is CASSLGQYNEQFF. The CDR3 region has the DNA TGCGCCAGCAGCTTGGGACAGTACAATGAGCAGTTCTTC.

The gene calls are TRBV6-6 and TRBJ1-6; no definite D call. Germline V gene data show CDR1 as MNHNY and CDR2 as SVGAGI (reference sequence). The CDR3 has 16 amino acids. The V and J ends lost 0 bases and 9 bases respectively, with 15 bases between them. CDR3 amino acids: CASSYSMFPVGSPLHF. CDR3 DNA sequence: TGTGCCAGCAGTTACTCGATGTTTCCGGTTGGTTCACCCCTCCACTTT.

The rearrangement uses TRBV6-2 or TRBV6-3 and TRBJ2-7, with D tentatively TRBD2 (7 bases). Per the germline V gene, CDR1 is MNHEY and CDR2 is SVGEGT. V was cut by 4 bases and J by 5 bases, with 15 bases left in between. CDR3 length equals 14 residues. CDR3 sequence (DNA): TGTGCCAGCAGTTCGGCGGGGGCCTTCCACGAGCAGTACTTC. Amino acid sequence: CASSSAGAFHEQYF.

The chain combines TRBV11-2 with TRBJ1-4; a weak D match, TRBD1 (5 bases). This CDR3 is 14 amino acids long. Germline CDR1 SGHAT, CDR2 FQNNGV. V gave up 1 base and J gave up 6 bases, with 9 bases separating them. The CDR3 region has the DNA TGTGCCAGCAGCTTAGCCGGGGGTTATGAAAAACTGTTTTTT. Its protein product is CASSLAGGYEKLFF.